This T cell receptor beta chain was found in a study of response to subunit inactivated influenza vaccine. Study-wide points: Authors suggested that a seasonal influenza vaccination recruits few new T cells each time.

For this clonotype: Its target is unknown.

TCRdb itself ran the RT-PCR reads through MiXCR, one entry per CDR3 protein. The table has 500,000 to 600,000 distinct CDR3 sequences, 16% seen once. V was clipped by 1 base and J by 5 bases; unmatched bases: 10. The CDR3 has 18 amino acids. The germline V gene has CDR1 DFQATT and CDR2 SNEGSKA (reference sequence). The sequence came from a man aged 50 to 75 who received an inactivated influenza vaccine. The source material was CD4+ T cells sorted from PBMCs, sampled around 25 months after vaccination. The chain recombines TRBV20-1 with TRBJ2-1; 14 bases line up with TRBD2. The CDR3 nucleotides are TGCAGTGCTAGAGGCTTTCAACCGACTAGCGGGAGGGACAATGAGCAGTTCTTC. Residues: CSARGFQPTSGRDNEQFF.